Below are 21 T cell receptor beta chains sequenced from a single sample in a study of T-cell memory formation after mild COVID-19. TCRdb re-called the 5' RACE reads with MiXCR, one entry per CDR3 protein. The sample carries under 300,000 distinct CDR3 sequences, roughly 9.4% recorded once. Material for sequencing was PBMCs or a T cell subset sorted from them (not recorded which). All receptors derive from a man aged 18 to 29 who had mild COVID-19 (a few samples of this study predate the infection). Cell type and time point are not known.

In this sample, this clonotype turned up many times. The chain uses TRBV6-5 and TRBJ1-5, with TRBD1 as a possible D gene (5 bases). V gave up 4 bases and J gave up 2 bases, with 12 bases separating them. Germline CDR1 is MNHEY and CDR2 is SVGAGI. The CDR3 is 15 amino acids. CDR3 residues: CASSSGSGGNQPQHF. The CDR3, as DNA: TGTGCCAGCAGTTCCGGGTCGGGGGGCAATCAGCCCCAGCATTTT.

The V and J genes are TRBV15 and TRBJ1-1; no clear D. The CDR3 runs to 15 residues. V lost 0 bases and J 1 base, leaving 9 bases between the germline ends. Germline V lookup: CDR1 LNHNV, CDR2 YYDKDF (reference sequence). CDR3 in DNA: TGTGCCACCAGCAGAGATCGGGCGGAGAACACTGAAGCTTTCTTT. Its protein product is CATSRDRAENTEAFF. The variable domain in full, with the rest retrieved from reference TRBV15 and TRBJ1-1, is DAMVIQNPRYQVTQFGKPVTLSCSQTLNHNVMYWYQQKSSQAPKLLFHYYDKDFNNEADTPDNFQSRRPNTSFCFLDIRSPGLGDTAMYLCATSRDRAENTEAFFGQGTRLTVV.

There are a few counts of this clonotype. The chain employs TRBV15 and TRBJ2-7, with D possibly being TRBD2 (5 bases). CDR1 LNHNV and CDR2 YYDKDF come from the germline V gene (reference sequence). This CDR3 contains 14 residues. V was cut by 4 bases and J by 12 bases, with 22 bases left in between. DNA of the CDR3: TGTGCCACCAGCATAGGTAGGACTCCCACAAGCCGGTACTTC. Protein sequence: CATSIGRTPTSRYF.

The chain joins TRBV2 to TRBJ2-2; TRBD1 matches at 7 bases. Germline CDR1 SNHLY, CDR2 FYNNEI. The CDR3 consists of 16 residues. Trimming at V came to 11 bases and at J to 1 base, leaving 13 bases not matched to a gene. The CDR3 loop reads CAGRNRDSQNTGELFF. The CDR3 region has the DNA TGTGCCGGCCGCAACCGGGACAGCCAGAACACCGGGGAGCTGTTTTTT.

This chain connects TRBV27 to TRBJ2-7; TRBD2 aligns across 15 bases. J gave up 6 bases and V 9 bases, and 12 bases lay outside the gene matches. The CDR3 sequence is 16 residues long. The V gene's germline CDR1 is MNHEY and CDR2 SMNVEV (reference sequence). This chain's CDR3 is CARTSGTSGGLREQYV. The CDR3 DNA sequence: TGTGCCAGGACCTCAGGGACTAGCGGGGGGCTCCGCGAGCAGTACGTC.

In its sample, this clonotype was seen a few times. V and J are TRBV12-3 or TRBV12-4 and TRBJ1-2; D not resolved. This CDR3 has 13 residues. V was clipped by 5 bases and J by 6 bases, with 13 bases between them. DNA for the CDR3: TGTGCCAGCAGTCCGTCGAGGATCGATGGCTACACCTTC. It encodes CASSPSRIDGYTF.

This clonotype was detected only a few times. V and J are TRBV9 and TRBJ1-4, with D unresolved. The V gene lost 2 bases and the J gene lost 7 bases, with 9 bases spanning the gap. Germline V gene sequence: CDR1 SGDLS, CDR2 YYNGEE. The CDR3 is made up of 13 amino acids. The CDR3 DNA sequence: TGTGCCAGCAGCGTCGGTGTTAGTGAAAAACTGTTTTTT. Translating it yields CASSVGVSEKLFF. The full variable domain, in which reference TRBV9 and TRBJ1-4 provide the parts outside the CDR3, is DSGVTQTPKHLITATGQRVTLRCSPRSGDLSVYWYQQSLDQGLQFLIQYYNGEERAKGNILERFSAQQFPDLHSELNLSSLELGDSALYFCASSVGVSEKLFFGSGTQLSVL.

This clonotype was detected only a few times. CDR3 in amino acids: CASSPLGPRSYEQYF. In DNA, the CDR3 is TGCGCCAGCAGCCCGCTGGGACCGAGGTCCTACGAGCAGTACTTC. The chain links TRBV5-1 to TRBJ2-7; the D call may be TRBD1 or TRBD2 (5 bases each). The CDR3 covers 15 residues. CDR1 and CDR2 from the germline V gene are SGHRS and YFSETQ. V gave up 4 bases and J gave up 1 base, with 15 bases separating them.

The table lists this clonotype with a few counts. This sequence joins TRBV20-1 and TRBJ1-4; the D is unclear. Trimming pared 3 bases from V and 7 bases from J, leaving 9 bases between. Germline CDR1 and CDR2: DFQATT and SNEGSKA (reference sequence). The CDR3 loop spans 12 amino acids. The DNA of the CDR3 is TGCAGTGCTAGCTGGAGTGGTGAAAAACTGTTTTTT. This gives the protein CSASWSGEKLFF.

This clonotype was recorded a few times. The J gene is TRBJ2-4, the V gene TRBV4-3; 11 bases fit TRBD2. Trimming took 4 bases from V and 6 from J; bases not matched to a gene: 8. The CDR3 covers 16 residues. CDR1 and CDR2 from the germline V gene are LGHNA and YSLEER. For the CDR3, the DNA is TGCGCCAGCAGCCCTCGGGGACTAGCGGAGCTAAACATTCAGTACTTC. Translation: CASSPRGLAELNIQYF.

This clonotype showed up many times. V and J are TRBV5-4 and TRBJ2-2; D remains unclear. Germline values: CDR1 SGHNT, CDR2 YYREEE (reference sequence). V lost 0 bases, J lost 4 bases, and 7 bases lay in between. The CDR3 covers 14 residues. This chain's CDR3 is CASSLAVATGELFF. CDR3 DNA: TGTGCCAGCAGCTTGGCGGTGGCCACCGGGGAGCTGTTTTTT.

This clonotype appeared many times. The CDR3: CASSLARFSSYEQYF. The CDR3 bases are TGTGCCAGCAGTTTAGCGCGGTTTAGCTCCTACGAGCAGTACTTC. The chain couples TRBV12-3 or TRBV12-4 to TRBJ2-7; D is ambiguous. The CDR3 consists of 15 residues. The V end lost 0 bases, the J end lost 0 bases, and 9 bases lay between the germline ends.

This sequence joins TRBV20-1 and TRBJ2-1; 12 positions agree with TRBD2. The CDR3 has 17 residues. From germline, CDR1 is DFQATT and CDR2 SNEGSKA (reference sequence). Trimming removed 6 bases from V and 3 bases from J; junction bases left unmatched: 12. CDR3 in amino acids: CSAVVGLAGGNYNEQFF. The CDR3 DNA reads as TGCAGTGCGGTGGTCGGCCTAGCGGGGGGGAACTACAATGAGCAGTTCTTC.

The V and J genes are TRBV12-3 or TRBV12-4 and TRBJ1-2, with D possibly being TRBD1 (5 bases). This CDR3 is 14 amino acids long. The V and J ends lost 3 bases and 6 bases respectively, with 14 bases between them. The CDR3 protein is CASSFGAPSNGYTF. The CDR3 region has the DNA TGTGCCAGCAGTTTCGGGGCCCCCTCAAATGGCTACACCTTC.

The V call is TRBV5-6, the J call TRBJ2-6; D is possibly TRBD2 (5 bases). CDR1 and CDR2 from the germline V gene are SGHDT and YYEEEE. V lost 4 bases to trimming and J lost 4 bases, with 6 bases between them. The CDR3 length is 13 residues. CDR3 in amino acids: CASSRRGANVLTF. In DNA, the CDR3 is TGTGCCAGCAGCCGGAGGGGGGCCAACGTCCTGACTTTC.

CDR3 residues: CSARVGGGSSTDTQYF. The CDR3 DNA follows: TGCAGTGCTAGAGTAGGTGGCGGTTCTAGCACAGATACGCAGTATTTT. The J gene is TRBJ2-3, the V gene TRBV20-1; D is uncertain. Trimming left V 1 base short and J 0 bases short, with 14 bases between. This CDR3 has 16 amino acids. Germline CDR1 is DFQATT and CDR2 is SNEGSKA (reference sequence).

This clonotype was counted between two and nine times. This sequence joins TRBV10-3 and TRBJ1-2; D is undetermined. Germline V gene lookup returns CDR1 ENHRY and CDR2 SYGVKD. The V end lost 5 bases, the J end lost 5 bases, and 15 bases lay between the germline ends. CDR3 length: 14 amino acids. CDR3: CAISQAGPVYGYTF. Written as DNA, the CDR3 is TGTGCCATCAGTCAGGCCGGGCCCGTTTATGGCTACACCTTC.

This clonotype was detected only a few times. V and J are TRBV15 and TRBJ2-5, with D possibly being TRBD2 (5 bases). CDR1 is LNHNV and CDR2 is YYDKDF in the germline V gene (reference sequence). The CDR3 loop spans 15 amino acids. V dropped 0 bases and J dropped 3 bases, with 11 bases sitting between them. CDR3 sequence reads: CATSRDPSTEETQYF. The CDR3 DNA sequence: TGTGCCACCAGCAGAGATCCTAGCACGGAAGAGACCCAGTACTTC.

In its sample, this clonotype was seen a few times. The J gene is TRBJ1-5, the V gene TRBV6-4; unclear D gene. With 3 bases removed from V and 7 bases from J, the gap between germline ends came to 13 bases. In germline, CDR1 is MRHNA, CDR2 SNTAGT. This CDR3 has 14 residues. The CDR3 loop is CASSEIAGEQPQHF. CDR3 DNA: TGTGCCAGCAGTGAGATCGCGGGAGAACAGCCCCAGCATTTT.

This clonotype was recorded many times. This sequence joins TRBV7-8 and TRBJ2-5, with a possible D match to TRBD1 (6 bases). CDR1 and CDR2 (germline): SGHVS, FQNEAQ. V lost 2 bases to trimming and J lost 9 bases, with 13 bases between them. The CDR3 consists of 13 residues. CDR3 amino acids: CASSLPRQDSQYF. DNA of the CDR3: TGTGCCAGCAGCTTACCCCGACAGGACTCCCAGTACTTC.

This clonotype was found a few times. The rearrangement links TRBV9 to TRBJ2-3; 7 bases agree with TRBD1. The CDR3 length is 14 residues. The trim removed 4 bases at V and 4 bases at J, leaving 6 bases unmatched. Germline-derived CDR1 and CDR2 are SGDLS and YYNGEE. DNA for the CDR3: TGTGCCAGCAGCCCGAGGGGGCTTGCAGATACGCAGTATTTT. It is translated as CASSPRGLADTQYF.